This T cell receptor (beta chain) was sequenced during a study of shared clonotypes between healthy human individuals (TCRdb year 2020). Turning to the overall study: A few men and a couple of women, aged 18 to 49 years, made up the cohort. For each donor, three plates each were used for CD4 naive and CD4 memory, two plates were used for CD8 naive, and one plate was used for CD8 memory. The study deeply sequenced blood TCR repertoires of about 5 healthy adults to estimate repertoire size and the extent of clonotype sharing between individuals. To increase sequencing depth and limit assay-specific biases, TCR repertoire library preparation and sequencing were carried out by different laboratories using diverse techniques. Leukapheresis yielded between about 0.8 and 8.9 billion PBMCs per donor. What the research found in general, with its limitations: Based on pairwise subsampling, the degree of clonotype sharing among donors was expected to be affected by sequencing depth. Even with the large sequencing depth, rarefaction of the sorted-subset datasets indicated that sequencing was incomplete. When four donors were compared, the shared fraction of clonotypes was 5% to 6.5% for naive CD4, over 3% for naive CD8, 2.3% for memory CD4, and 0.35% to 0.5% for memory CD8. Because the study included only a small number of donors, the genetic and exposure-history diversity represented was limited. Compared with non-shared clonotypes, clonotypes shared by all four sorted-subset donors had higher generation probabilities. Sampling was limited to blood, and TCR repertoires in tissue likely differ from TCR repertoires in blood. Estimated clonotype richness was generally larger for naive than for memory subsets.

TCR CDR3 regions were amplified from genomic DNA by multiplex PCR using the deep immunoSEQ assay. Genomic DNA extracted from each cell subset was distributed evenly over all wells of several immunoSEQ 96-well plates, and each plate served as one replicate. For sorted subsets, about 200 ng genomic DNA, equal to tens of thousands of T cell genomes, was loaded into each replicate PCR. Purified libraries were measured with a Qubit 3.0 fluorometer, size-checked on a Bioanalyzer 2100, and measured again with the KAPA Library Quantification kit. Each immunoSEQ 96-well plate was sequenced on its own single-read 150-cycle Illumina NextSeq 550 flow cell. Per the original workflow: Because the immunoSEQ output included only junctional sequences and no quality scores, the filtering could not be the same as the filtering used for full-length reads. To assign V/J genes and CDR3, sequences were annotated using PyIR, a Python wrapper for IgBLAST v1.9, with IMGT germline references. Any read was removed if the V/J assignment was weak (E-value above 1e-6), the CDR3 was missing, or the read contained stop codons, out-of-frame junctions, or ambiguous translated residues. V3J clonotypes were defined by identical inferred V gene, J gene, and CDR3 amino acid sequence. The percentage overlap between two repertoires was calculated by dividing the number of shared unique clonotypes by the size of the smaller repertoire. Richness of each repertoire was evaluated using RTK rarefaction, the Chao1 estimator, and Recon v2.1 estimates of unobserved clonotypes. Generation probabilities for all TCRbeta clonotypes obtained by the gDNA method from several donors were computed using OLGA. Held by TCRdb, this immuneACCESS table contains in-frame sequences only and omits some clones. Under half of the omission traces to an unresolved V gene where checked; the cause of the rest is unknown. Clone size and the V and J calls come from that table; the DNA yielded D and trimming. Within this sample are around 600,000 clones, with around 97% of them counted one time only. The leading ten clones occupy about 0.06% of the sample.

Comments on this clone: The clone's antigen remains unknown. No qualities accompany the bases; no much larger clone lies one base away.

The germline V gene (reference sequence) specifies MNHNY as CDR1 and SVGAGI as CDR2. The CDR3, from cysteine to phenylalanine, totals 15 residues. Kept here is only the CDR3 DNA, which spans 45 bases and is read in frame from base 1. Cut back by 6 bases and 1 base, the V and J ends lie 13 bases apart. The donors were healthy, HIV-negative adults with no recently reported acute infections or vaccinations. All donors were Caucasian adults living in Nashville, Tennessee, USA. CD4+ T cells were enriched by magnetic negative selection, after which naive cells were positively selected on CD45RA and the negative fraction was taken as the memory subset. After blood collection by leukapheresis, PBMCs were isolated using Ficoll-Histopaque density gradient centrifugation and then cryopreserved in the vapor phase of liquid nitrogen. Analytical flow cytometry was used to check the purity and quantity of every magnetically sorted T cell population. Genomic DNA was isolated from each sorted fraction and quantified by UV absorbance on a Nanodrop 2000c.

The sequenced material came from naive CD4+ T cells sorted from blood. The cell subset or site label here, explained by the study, means: CD45RA+ positively selected. The chain is made from TRBV6-6 and TRBJ1-5; the D segment could be TRBD1, given 6 matching bases. The sequence was obtained from a woman aged 25 to 39 in good health. Here is the DNA: TGTGCCAGCAGATTCCGGACAGCCAGCAATCAGCCCCAGCATTTT. Its protein reads: CASRFRTASNQPQHF.